This T cell receptor beta chain stems from a study of tumor and adjacent non-tumor tissue in lung cancer. No cell sorting was done before RNA was extracted from the tissue. The normal lung tissue was taken more than 3 cm from the tumor edge. Between August and November 2014, newly diagnosed, chemotherapy-naive lung cancer patients underwent thoracic surgery in China. The CDR3 has 13 amino acids. From germline, CDR1 is SGHRS and CDR2 YFSETQ. Of note for this clonotype: The antigen is unknown. The junction differs from germline at one of its ends, possibly a read error.

Whole-study findings and limits: Patients with more diverse tumor TCRs had worse survival.

TCRbeta libraries were built with three rounds of nested PCR, modified from ARM-PCR. Using its own MiXCR run on the multiplex PCR reads, TCRdb lists one record per CDR3 protein. This table has approximately 77,000 distinct CDR3 sequences, roughly 80% appearing once. Sequencing used distant non-tumor lung tissue. The TCR sequence derives from a man aged 60-69 years with non-small cell lung cancer. The rearrangement uses TRBV5-1 and TRBJ2-1; no firm D call. The CDR3 loop is CTSIGPGFNEHFF. The CDR3 DNA is TGCACCAGCATAGGTCCCGGATTCAATGAGCATTTCTTC.